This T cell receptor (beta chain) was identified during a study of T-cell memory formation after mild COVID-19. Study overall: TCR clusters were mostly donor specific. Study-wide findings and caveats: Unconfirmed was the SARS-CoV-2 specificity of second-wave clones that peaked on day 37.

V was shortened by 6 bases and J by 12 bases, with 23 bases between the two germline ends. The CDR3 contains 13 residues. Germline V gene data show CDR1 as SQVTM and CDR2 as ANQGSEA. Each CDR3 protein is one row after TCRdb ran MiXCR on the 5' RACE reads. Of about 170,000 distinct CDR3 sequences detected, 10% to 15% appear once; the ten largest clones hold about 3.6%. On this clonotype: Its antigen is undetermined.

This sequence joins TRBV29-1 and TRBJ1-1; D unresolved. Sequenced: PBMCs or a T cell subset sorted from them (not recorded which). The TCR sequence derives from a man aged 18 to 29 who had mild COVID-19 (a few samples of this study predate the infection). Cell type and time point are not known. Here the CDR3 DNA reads TGCAGCGTAGGTTTAGGGCTCAGGCTCCCACCTTTCTTT. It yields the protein CSVGLGLRLPPFF.